These 22 T cell receptor beta chains originate from one sample sequenced in a study of T-cell reconstitution after alpha-beta-depleted transplantation in children. Molecular barcoding with unique molecular identifiers was used for the TCRbeta library. TCRdb re-analysed the PCR reads in MiXCR, keeping a single row per CDR3 protein. The sample has almost 500,000 distinct CDR3 sequences, under 12% seen once. Sequenced here: PBMCs, sampled before TCRalphabeta/CD19-depleted stem cell transplant. The receptors derive from a child aged 2-15 years with inherited bone marrow failure, due to receive a stem cell transplant.

This clonotype showed up many times. The chain is built from TRBV4-3 and TRBJ2-1; D ambiguous. The CDR3 sequence is 15 residues long. Germline CDR1 reads LGHNA; CDR2 reads YSLEER. Trimming removed 0 bases at V and 0 bases at J, with 6 bases between. This chain's CDR3 is CASSQDWGSYNEQFF. In DNA form, the CDR3 reads TGCGCCAGCAGCCAAGACTGGGGCTCCTACAATGAGCAGTTCTTC.

This clonotype was observed many times. The chain joins TRBV7-2 to TRBJ1-1, with 10 nucleotides matching TRBD1. V shed 1 base and J 1 base; nucleotides not matched to a gene: 3. CDR1 and CDR2 from the germline V gene are SGHTA and FQGNSA. This CDR3 has 16 residues. The CDR3, as DNA: TGTGCCAGCAGCTTAGGGACAGGGGGAACGAACACTGAAGCTTTCTTT. Translation gives CASSLGTGGTNTEAFF.

In its sample, this clonotype was seen many times. V usage is TRBV27 and J usage is TRBJ2-7; 8 bases agree with TRBD1. Per the germline V gene, CDR1 is MNHEY and CDR2 is SMNVEV (reference sequence). The CDR3 is made up of 14 amino acids. Germline trimming cut 4 bases from V and 3 bases from J; bases unmatched to any gene: 5. CDR3 sequence (DNA): TGTGCCAGCAGTTCGACAGGGGACAACTACGAGCAGTACTTC. It encodes CASSSTGDNYEQYF.

This clonotype occurred many times. The chain carries TRBV7-9 and TRBJ2-3; 7 bases are a match to TRBD1. V shed 5 bases and J 0 bases; nucleotides not matched to a gene: 5. The CDR3 covers 15 residues. Germline V gene data show CDR1 as SEHNR and CDR2 as FQNEAQ (reference sequence). The CDR3 loop reads CASSDRDTSTDTQYF. CDR3 nucleotide sequence: TGTGCCAGCAGCGACAGGGACACGAGCACAGATACGCAGTATTTT.

The chain has TRBV19 and TRBJ2-7; 7 bases agree with TRBD2. CDR1 LNHDA and CDR2 SQIVND come from the germline V gene (reference sequence). The CDR3 totals 16 residues. V dropped 5 bases and J dropped 5; count of bases not matched to a gene: 15. The CDR3 loop is CASSPLGPGGVNEQYF. CDR3 bases: TGTGCCAGTAGTCCCCTCGGTCCGGGAGGAGTGAACGAGCAGTACTTC.

There are many counts of this clonotype. V is TRBV3-1 and J is TRBJ2-7, with 14 bases matching TRBD2. Per germline, CDR1 LGHDT and CDR2 YNNKEL (reference sequence). The CDR3 runs to 19 residues. V lost 1 base and J lost 4; bases outside the gene matches: 12. For the CDR3, the DNA is TGTGCCAGCAGCCAAGCCGGGGGGGGACTAGCGGGAGACGGTTACGAGCAGTACTTC. Its translation is CASSQAGGGLAGDGYEQYF.

This clonotype was counted ten times or more. The chain recombines TRBV3-1 with TRBJ2-7, with D unresolved. Deletions cut 4 bases from V and 3 bases from J, with 10 bases between. The CDR3 totals 13 residues. Germline V CDR1 and CDR2: LGHDT, YNNKEL (reference sequence). DNA for the CDR3: TGTGCCAGCAGCCCCGTGGTCGGCTACGAGCAGTACTTC. Amino acids: CASSPVVGYEQYF.

This clonotype was recorded at least ten times. This chain connects TRBV5-1 to TRBJ1-2; D gene unclear. Germline CDR1 and CDR2: SGHRS and YFSETQ. Trimming left V 0 bases short and J 0 bases short, with 6 bases between. CDR3 length: 14 residues. This chain's CDR3 is CASSLDSANYGYTF. CDR3 in DNA: TGCGCCAGCAGCTTGGATTCAGCTAACTATGGCTACACCTTC.

This clonotype was found many times. The CDR3, as DNA: TGCAGTGCTACTGGACAGTACAATCAGCCCCAGCATTTT. This gives the protein CSATGQYNQPQHF. This chain connects TRBV20-1 to TRBJ1-5; maybe TRBD1 (6 bases). Germline CDR1 is DFQATT and CDR2 is SNEGSKA (reference sequence). The CDR3 has 13 amino acids. V was clipped by 4 bases and J by 3 bases, with 10 bases between them.

The chain uses TRBV19 and TRBJ2-2; D gene ambiguous. Germline V CDR1 and CDR2: LNHDA, SQIVND (reference sequence). The germline V and J ends were trimmed by 7 bases and 11 bases, with 11 bases remaining between them. This CDR3 has 11 residues. CDR3 loop: CASIGASELFF. DNA for the CDR3: TGTGCCAGTATTGGCGCATCTGAGCTGTTTTTT.

This clonotype was found many times. The chain uses TRBV10-2 and TRBJ1-1; D unclear. Trimming removed 3 bases from V and 4 bases from J, with 9 bases in between. This CDR3 comprises 13 residues. Germline V gives CDR1 WSHSY, CDR2 SAAADI. CDR3 loop: CASSDGWGTEAFF. CDR3 DNA: TGCGCCAGCAGTGACGGTTGGGGCACTGAAGCTTTCTTT.

This clonotype was seen many times. The CDR3 reads CASSQVVADTQYF. CDR3 bases: TGTGCCAGCAGCCAAGTTGTGGCAGATACGCAGTATTTT. The rearrangement links TRBV3-1 to TRBJ2-3; the D is unclear. Trimming left V 1 base short and J 4 bases short, with 6 bases between. This CDR3 is 13 amino acids long. The germline gives CDR1 LGHDT, CDR2 YNNKEL (reference sequence).

The sample holds a few counts of this clonotype. This chain uses TRBV4-3 with TRBJ2-2, with TRBD1 identical over 11 bases. V lost 4 bases and J lost 1; bases outside the gene matches: 5. CDR1 LGHNA and CDR2 YSLEER come from the germline V gene. The CDR3 loop spans 17 amino acids. The CDR3 loop is CASSRHGTGGNTGELFF. DNA of the CDR3: TGCGCCAGCAGCCGCCACGGGACAGGGGGGAACACCGGGGAGCTGTTTTTT.

This chain connects TRBV18 to TRBJ2-6; 7 bases map to TRBD1. CDR3 length: 17 residues. Germline V CDR1 and CDR2: KGHSH, LQKENI. Trimming at V came to 6 bases and at J to 0 bases, leaving 8 bases not matched to a gene. As DNA, the CDR3 is TGTGCCAGCTCCCCGCGGACAGGCAACTCTGGGGCCAACGTCCTGACTTTC. This sequence encodes CASSPRTGNSGANVLTF.

This clonotype appeared many times. The chain joins TRBV19 to TRBJ2-1, with unresolved D. From germline, CDR1 is LNHDA and CDR2 SQIVND (reference sequence). This CDR3 has 12 amino acids. Trimming left V 1 base short and J 11 bases short, with 9 bases between. This CDR3 is CASSIVMSKQFF. In DNA form, the CDR3 reads TGTGCCAGTAGTATAGTTATGTCGAAGCAGTTCTTC.

As regards this clonotype: This could be a read error, since a much larger clone is one nucleotide away. Because the CDR3 is missing its conserved closing phenylalanine or tryptophan, this is likely a read error. The chain couples TRBV20-1 to TRBJ2-7, with D possibly matching TRBD1 (5 bases). This CDR3 comprises 15 residues. Trimming removed 3 bases at V and 3 bases at J, with 18 bases between. In germline, CDR1 is DFQATT, CDR2 SNEGSKA (reference sequence). The CDR3 coding sequence is TGCAGTGCTAGGGCCCTGGGGCGGATAAGCTACGAGCAGTACCTC. As protein: CSARALGRISYEQYL.

This clonotype was detected ten times or more. The CDR3 DNA reads as TGCGCCAGCAGCGGCGGGGACCCCAAGACCCAGTACTTC. Protein: CASSGGDPKTQYF. The rearrangement joins TRBV5-1 to TRBJ2-5, with D perhaps matching TRBD2 (6 bases). Germline CDR1 and CDR2: SGHRS and YFSETQ. The V end lost 4 bases, the J end lost 6 bases, and 13 bases lay between the germline ends. The CDR3 is made up of 13 amino acids.

This clonotype was seen at least ten times. This chain uses TRBV4-3 with TRBJ2-7, with D possibly TRBD1 on 5 matching bases. CDR1 is LGHNA and CDR2 is YSLEER in the germline V gene. CDR3 length: 15 amino acids. Trimming removed 1 base at V and 5 bases at J, with 15 bases between. This chain's CDR3 is CASSQGVTRADEQYF. As DNA, the CDR3 is TGCGCCAGCAGCCAAGGGGTAACCAGGGCGGACGAGCAGTACTTC.

This clonotype turned up a few times. The rearrangement joins TRBV29-1 to TRBJ1-1; D might be TRBD1 (6 bases). The germline V gene encodes CDR1 SQVTM and CDR2 ANQGSEA. The CDR3 consists of 16 residues. V dropped 5 bases and J dropped 0 bases, with 19 bases sitting between them. CDR3 sequence reads: CSVSRMKTGMNTEAFF. CDR3 bases: TGCAGCGTTTCCCGCATGAAGACAGGAATGAACACTGAAGCTTTCTTT.

This sequence joins TRBV7-9 and TRBJ1-2; D perhaps matches TRBD1 (5 bases). Between the trimmed V and J ends, which lost 5 bases and 9 bases, there was a span of 19 bases. Looked up from germline, CDR1 is SEHNR and CDR2 is FQNEAQ (reference sequence). This CDR3 contains 14 residues. The CDR3 protein is CASSLGDVAESYTF. CDR3 nucleotides: TGTGCCAGCAGCCTGGGGGACGTCGCTGAGAGCTACACCTTC.

The chain is built from TRBV7-2 and TRBJ2-1, with D unclear. Germline V gene sequence: CDR1 SGHTA, CDR2 FQGNSA. V was trimmed by 4 bases and J by 8 bases, leaving 18 bases between them. This CDR3 has 15 residues. CDR3 DNA sequence: TGTGCCAGCAGCTCGGTCCGTGCACGCCTCGATGAGCAGTTCTTC. It codes for CASSSVRARLDEQFF. The whole variable domain, remainder taken from reference TRBV7-2 and TRBJ2-1, is GAGVSQSPSNKVTEKGKDVELRCDPISGHTALYWYRQSLGQGLEFLIYFQGNSAPDKSGLPSDRFSAERTGGSVSTLTIQRTQQEDSAVYLCASSSVRARLDEQFFGPGTRLTVL.

The V call is TRBV12-3 or TRBV12-4, the J call TRBJ2-1; TRBD2 matches 10 bases. The CDR3 totals 14 residues. V lost 7 bases, J lost 0 bases, and 0 bases stayed unmatched. CDR3: CASKREGSYNEQFF. DNA of the CDR3: TGTGCCAGCAAGCGGGAGGGCTCCTACAATGAGCAGTTCTTC.